This passage covers 15 T cell receptor beta chains from one sample sequenced in a study of blood T cell repertoires in COVID-19. Clones were sequenced by immunoSEQ multiplex PCR, and TCRdb holds only the in-frame ones, with some missing. The sample lists more than 90,000 clones, approximately 91% occurring once. The sequencing sample was made of peripheral blood. Every receptor here comes from a man aged 45-65 years with acute or convalescent COVID-19.

This rearrangement joins TRBV4-2 to TRBJ1-5, with D possibly being TRBD1 (6 bases). CDR3 length: 16 amino acids. Trimming removed 0 bases at V and 2 bases at J, with 11 bases between. Germline CDR1 is LGHNA and CDR2 is YNFKEQ. The CDR3 spells CASSQDPHRGNQPQHF. CDR3 DNA sequence: TGTGCCAGCAGCCAAGATCCCCACAGGGGCAATCAGCCCCAGCATTTT.

This clone has only one observation. The rearrangement joins TRBV7-3 to TRBJ2-5; D is perhaps TRBD2 (7 bases). Looked up from germline, CDR1 is SGHTA and CDR2 is FQGTGA. V lost 5 bases to trimming and J lost 5 bases, with 18 bases between them. This CDR3 region has 15 residues. The CDR3, as DNA: TGTGCCAGCAGCCCTGTGGGGGGGCCGGAGGAGACCCAGTACTTC. This sequence encodes CASSPVGGPEETQYF.

The V and J genes are TRBV6-1 and TRBJ2-3; a possible D gene is TRBD2 (7 bases). The V end lost 3 bases, the J end lost 8 bases, and 9 bases lay between the germline ends. In germline, CDR1 is MNHNS, CDR2 SASEGT. The CDR3 sequence is 12 residues long. The chain's CDR3 is CASSEGGLTQYF. In DNA, the CDR3 is TGTGCCAGCAGTGAGGGGGGGCTTACGCAGTATTTT.

The V gene is TRBV19, the J gene TRBJ2-3; 12 bases are shared with TRBD2. This CDR3 is built from 18 residues. Germline loops: CDR1 LNHDA, CDR2 SQIVND (reference sequence). After removal of 7 bases from V and 2 bases from J, the junction contained 13 bases not matched to a gene. The CDR3 bases are TGTGCCAGTAATACAATTCTGAGACTAGCGGGGGACACAGATACGCAGTATTTT. Translating it yields CASNTILRLAGDTDTQYF.

This chain connects TRBV6-5 to TRBJ2-7; the match to TRBD1 covers 7 bases. The CDR3 runs 14 residues. Unmatched junction bases numbered 14, after V lost 10 bases and J lost 5 bases. Germline V CDR1 and CDR2: MNHEY, SVGAGI. This CDR3 reads CATHRGTYYNEQYF. The CDR3 nucleotides read TGTGCCACCCACAGGGGCACGTATTACAACGAGCAGTACTTC.

CDR3 residues: CASSEGQGNIHEQYF. The CDR3 coding sequence is TGTGCCAGCAGTGAAGGTCAGGGGAATATACACGAGCAGTACTTC. The gene calls are TRBV2 and TRBJ2-7; D may be TRBD1 (6 bases). The CDR3 is made up of 15 amino acids. V was clipped by 1 base and J by 5 bases, with 15 bases between them. Per germline, CDR1 SNHLY and CDR2 FYNNEI.

This clone has more than one count but fewer than ten. The rearrangement links TRBV11-2 to TRBJ2-2; possibly TRBD2 for D (6 bases). Trimming took 7 bases from V and 4 from J, leaving 16 bases between them. The CDR3 is 15 amino acids. Per germline, CDR1 SGHAT and CDR2 FQNNGV. The CDR3 DNA reads TGTGCCAGCAATAAAGGGCGGGGATCCACCGGGGAGCTGTTTTTT. Residues: CASNKGRGSTGELFF. The variable domain in full, with the rest retrieved from reference TRBV11-2 and TRBJ2-2, is EAGVAQSPRYKIIEKRQSVAFWCNPISGHATLYWYQQILGQGPKLLIQFQNNGVVDDSQLPKDRFSAERLKGVDSTLKIQPAKLEDSAVYLCASNKGRGSTGELFFGEGSRLTVL.

The V gene is TRBV12-3 or TRBV12-4, the J gene TRBJ1-1, with TRBD1 matching over 7 bases. After removal of 7 bases from V and 5 bases from J, the junction contained 7 bases not matched to a gene. The CDR3 consists of 13 residues. This CDR3 is CASTDRVRTEAFF. The DNA for the CDR3 is TGTGCCAGCACCGACAGGGTGAGGACTGAAGCTTTCTTT.

The chain recombines TRBV4-1 with TRBJ2-7; TRBD2 matches at 8 bases. The length of the CDR3 is 16 residues. The V gene's germline CDR1 is MGHRA and CDR2 YSYEKL. V gave up 1 base and J gave up 1 base; unmatched junction bases: 6. CDR3 DNA: TGCGCCAGCAGCCAAGTTCGCACTAGCGGATCCTACGAGCAGTACTTC. This translates into CASSQVRTSGSYEQYF.

The rearrangement uses TRBV21-1 and TRBJ1-1. TRBV21-1 is shown as a pseudogene. The CDR3 contains 16 residues. The CDR3 coding sequence is TGTGCCAGCAGCAAAGGGGTAAAGAGGCGGGGAGGCAGGGCTTTCTTT. It translates to CASSKGVKRRGGRAFF.

This chain joins TRBV10-1 and TRBJ2-1; 9 bases are shared with TRBD2. This CDR3 comprises 14 residues. Germline lookup yields CDR1 WNHNN and CDR2 SYGVQD (reference sequence). With 5 bases clipped from V and 6 bases from J, the junction kept 5 bases outside the gene matches. This chain's CDR3 is CASSSLAGSNEQFF. The CDR3 coding sequence is TGCGCCAGCAGTTCTCTAGCGGGGAGCAATGAGCAGTTCTTC.

This chain joins TRBV18 and TRBJ2-7; weak D call: TRBD2 (5 bases). V was trimmed by 2 bases and J by 4 bases, leaving 12 bases between them. CDR3 length equals 14 residues. CDR1 is KGHSH and CDR2 is LQKENI in the germline V gene. The CDR3 DNA sequence: TGTGCCAGCTCACCAATTAAAACGGGGTACGAGCAGTACTTC. Amino acid sequence: CASSPIKTGYEQYF.

V gene TRBV5-4 combines with J gene TRBJ2-7; TRBD2 matches 8 bases. CDR3 length equals 15 residues. Germline values: CDR1 SGHNT, CDR2 YYREEE (reference sequence). V was clipped by 4 bases and J by 1 base; unmatched bases: 7. CDR3 sequence reads: CASSTAGGRSYEQYF. The CDR3 DNA reads as TGTGCCAGCAGCACTGCGGGGGGACGGTCCTACGAGCAGTACTTC. Full variable domain (missing parts from reference TRBV5-4 and TRBJ2-7): ETGVTQSPTHLIKTRGQQVTLRCSSQSGHNTVSWYQQALGQGPQFIFQYYREEENGRGNFPPRFSGLQFPNYSSELNVNALELDDSALYLCASSTAGGRSYEQYFGPGTRLTVT.

The chain carries TRBV4-3 and TRBJ2-2, with a tentative D call TRBD2 (6 bases). Germline CDR1 LGHNA, CDR2 YSLEER. Trimming cost V 5 bases and J 1 base, with 14 bases left between them. This CDR3 is 16 amino acids long. CDR3 DNA: TGCGCCAGCAGCTTTGGCGCCGGGGGGAACACCGGGGAGCTGTTTTTT. Amino acid sequence: CASSFGAGGNTGELFF.

This sequence joins TRBV11-3 and TRBJ1-1, with TRBD1 identical over 11 bases. V lost 0 bases, J lost 7 bases, and 7 bases stayed unmatched. Per the germline V gene, CDR1 is SGHNT and CDR2 is YENEEA. This CDR3 spans 16 amino acids. The CDR3 nucleotides are TGTGCCAGCAGCTTAGATATTGGACAGGGGGCCGGTGAAGCTTTCTTT. Protein sequence: CASSLDIGQGAGEAFF.